Listed here are 29 T cell receptor beta chains from one sample, sequenced in a study of blood T cell repertoires in COVID-19. TCRdb's table, derived via immunoSEQ multiplex PCR, lists solely in-frame clones and lacks some. The table lists about 88,000 clones, about 90% of them singletons. The sample consisted of peripheral blood. The receptors were sampled from a young man with COVID-19, enrolled during active disease.

This sequence joins TRBV27 and TRBJ2-5, with TRBD1 as a possible D gene (6 bases). The germline V gene has CDR1 MNHEY and CDR2 SMNVEV (reference sequence). The CDR3 totals 13 residues. The V end was cut by 8 bases, the J end by 9 bases, with 19 bases between. CDR3 coding DNA: TGTGCCAGCGGGCCGACATTCACAGGGCCCCAGTACTTC. Amino acid sequence: CASGPTFTGPQYF.

The J gene is TRBJ1-2, the V gene TRBV7-3, with a possible D match to TRBD1 (6 bases). Germline V gene sequence: CDR1 SGHTA, CDR2 FQGTGA. The CDR3 is made up of 16 amino acids. V was pared by 5 bases and J by 8 bases, with 24 bases between. This CDR3 is CASSPGGDIRGGGYTF. Here the CDR3 DNA reads TGTGCCAGCAGCCCCGGGGGCGACATCCGGGGGGGCGGCTACACCTTC.

The CDR3 sequence: CASSQDTWGRRSTEAFF. CDR3 nucleotide sequence: TGCGCCAGCAGCCAAGATACCTGGGGTCGGAGGAGCACTGAAGCTTTCTTT. The chain links TRBV4-1 to TRBJ1-1; D not resolved. V was clipped by 0 bases and J by 4 bases, with 18 bases between them. The length of the CDR3 is 17 residues. Germline loops: CDR1 MGHRA, CDR2 YSYEKL.

The V call is TRBV29-1, the J call TRBJ1-1; 8 bases map to TRBD1. The V and J ends lost 6 bases and 3 bases, in that order; junction bases with no gene match: 9. Germline lookup yields CDR1 SQVTM and CDR2 ANQGSEA. The CDR3 length is 14 residues. This CDR3 is CSVSRSQGDTEAFF. The CDR3 DNA reads as TGCAGCGTCTCCCGGTCACAGGGGGACACTGAAGCTTTCTTT.

This chain connects TRBV11-3 to TRBJ2-5; 8 bases map to TRBD1. The CDR3 is 14 amino acids. The germline V gene encodes CDR1 SGHNT and CDR2 YENEEA. The ends lost 1 base at V and 4 bases at J; junction bases unmatched: 2. CDR3 region: CASSLGGTGETQYF. CDR3 in DNA: TGTGCCAGCAGCTTAGGCGGGACAGGAGAGACCCAGTACTTC.

This clone appeared a single time. The sample holds other DNA sequences that translate to the same CDR3. This chain connects TRBV28 to TRBJ1-2; tentatively, D is TRBD1 (5 bases). The germline V and J ends were trimmed by 3 bases and 5 bases, with 7 bases remaining between them. This CDR3 has 12 amino acids. Germline CDR1 and CDR2: MDHEN and SYDVKM. Here the CDR3 DNA reads TGTGCCAGCAGTTTCCAGGGTTATGGCTACACCTTC. Translating gives CASSFQGYGYTF.

The V gene is TRBV7-2, the J gene TRBJ2-2; D gene uncertain. The V end lost 1 base, the J end lost 2 bases, and 8 bases lay between the germline ends. CDR3 size: 15 residues. CDR1 SGHTA and CDR2 FQGNSA come from the germline V gene. CDR3 sequence: CASSLVGTNTGELFF. CDR3 nucleotides: TGTGCCAGCAGCTTAGTGGGCACCAACACCGGGGAGCTGTTTTTT.

V and J are TRBV7-9 and TRBJ2-7; 11 bases align to TRBD1. V lost 3 bases to trimming and J lost 3 bases; unmatched junction nucleotides: 7. Germline CDR1 is SEHNR and CDR2 is FQNEAQ (reference sequence). The CDR3 is 16 amino acids. CDR3 residues: CASSFGRGQGDYEQYF. The CDR3 nucleotides are TGTGCCAGCAGCTTCGGGAGGGGACAGGGGGACTACGAGCAGTACTTC.

This chain joins TRBV25-1 and TRBJ1-5; D is uncertain. CDR3 length: 14 amino acids. Trimming left V 2 bases short and J 0 bases short, with 5 bases between. The V gene's germline CDR1 is MGHDK and CDR2 SYGVNS. CDR3 protein: CASSERGSNQPQHF. The CDR3 nucleotides are TGTGCCAGCAGTGAACGGGGTAGCAATCAGCCCCAGCATTTT.

V gene TRBV28 combines with J gene TRBJ1-5, with D possibly being TRBD1 (5 bases). The CDR3 length is 14 residues. Germline CDR1 is MDHEN and CDR2 is SYDVKM. V was clipped by 5 bases and J by 11 bases, with 19 bases between them. CDR3 loop: CASSIGGRAPSQHF. The CDR3 nucleotides are TGTGCCAGCAGTATCGGCGGCAGGGCTCCGTCCCAGCATTTT.

This clone was seen once. This sequence joins TRBV7-2 and TRBJ1-4; D is possibly TRBD1 (6 bases). Germline-derived CDR1 and CDR2 are SGHTA and FQGNSA. This CDR3 spans 18 amino acids. Trimming took off 5 bases at V and 2 bases at J, with 21 bases between the two ends. This CDR3 is CASSQPPGHPSTNEKLFF. CDR3 coding DNA: TGTGCCAGCAGCCAACCCCCGGGACACCCTTCTACTAATGAAAAACTGTTTTTT.

The rearrangement uses TRBV7-2 and TRBJ2-2; the D gene is possibly TRBD2 (5 bases). This CDR3 is built from 16 residues. CDR1 is SGHTA and CDR2 is FQGNSA in the germline V gene. Deletions cut 0 bases from V and 9 bases from J, with 17 bases between. The CDR3 DNA reads as TGTGCCAGCAGCTTAGCGCTGATGGGAGTCGTCCGGGAGCTGTTTTTT. It translates to CASSLALMGVVRELFF.

The chain combines TRBV19 with TRBJ2-7; the match to TRBD1 covers 10 bases. V lost 3 bases, J lost 2 bases, and 7 bases stayed unmatched. The CDR3 is 16 amino acids. The germline V gene encodes CDR1 LNHDA and CDR2 SQIVND (reference sequence). CDR3 in DNA: TGTGCCAGTAGTATCAACGGACAGGGGGGGACCTACGAGCAGTACTTC. It translates to CASSINGQGGTYEQYF.

The chain uses TRBV5-4 and TRBJ1-6; TRBD1 agrees at 9 bases. The CDR3 extends over 15 amino acids. CDR1 is SGHNT, CDR2 YYREEE, per germline (reference sequence). J lost 9 bases, V lost 4 bases, and 8 bases had no gene match. CDR3 DNA sequence: TGTGCCAGCAGCCTTGGGACAGGGCGGTCTTCACCCCTCCACTTT. Its translation: CASSLGTGRSSPLHF.

V and J are TRBV18 and TRBJ2-7; maybe TRBD2 (7 bases). In germline, CDR1 is KGHSH, CDR2 LQKENI. V lost 0 bases and J 2 bases, leaving 26 bases between the germline ends. CDR3 size: 20 residues. The CDR3 sequence: CASSPPDYIGAGARAYEQYF. CDR3 coding DNA: TGTGCCAGCTCACCACCAGATTATATCGGTGCGGGGGCGCGGGCCTACGAGCAGTACTTC.

The chain combines TRBV12-3 or TRBV12-4 with TRBJ2-5; D unclear. The germline V and J ends were trimmed by 7 bases and 5 bases, with 14 bases remaining between them. This CDR3 is built from 13 residues. DNA of the CDR3: TGTGCCAGCACCGCGCTGGTATCGGAGACCCAGTACTTC. It encodes CASTALVSETQYF.

V and J are TRBV27 and TRBJ2-7, with D perhaps TRBD2 (6 bases). The germline V gene has CDR1 MNHEY and CDR2 SMNVEV (reference sequence). V lost 6 bases, J lost 0 bases, and 18 bases lay in between. The CDR3 covers 16 residues. CDR3 amino acids: CASSSPGTLGSYEQYF. The CDR3 DNA reads as TGTGCCAGCAGCTCCCCCGGGACTCTCGGCTCCTACGAGCAGTACTTC.

V usage is TRBV5-6 and J usage is TRBJ1-1; D is uncertain. Trimming left V 1 base short and J 1 base short, with 8 bases between. CDR1 SGHDT and CDR2 YYEEEE come from the germline V gene. The CDR3 is 14 residues long. CDR3 sequence (DNA): TGTGCCAGCAGCTTGCAGAACCCGAACACTGAAGCTTTCTTT. It specifies CASSLQNPNTEAFF.

In nucleotides, the CDR3 is TGCAGTGTAGCAGAGCAAGAGACCCAGTACTTC. Translated, it gives CSVAEQETQYF. V is TRBV20-1 and J is TRBJ2-5; D gene uncertain. Germline V gives CDR1 DFQATT, CDR2 SNEGSKA (reference sequence). The CDR3 runs to 11 residues. Between the trimmed V and J ends, which lost 7 bases and 2 bases, there was a span of 8 bases.

V is TRBV28 and J is TRBJ2-1, with 8 bases matching TRBD2. In germline, CDR1 is MDHEN, CDR2 SYDVKM. The CDR3 extends over 17 amino acids. J gave up 1 base and V 6 bases, and 11 bases lay outside the gene matches. The DNA for the CDR3 is TGTGCCAGCAGCCACGCGGGAGGCCGGTCTTCCTACAATGAGCAGTTCTTC. Translation: CASSHAGGRSSYNEQFF. Combining the CDR3 with reference TRBV28 and TRBJ2-1 gives the whole variable domain DVKVTQSSRYLVKRTGEKVFLECVQDMDHENMFWYRQDPGLGLRLIYFSYDVKMKEKGDIPEGYSVSREKKERFSLILESASTNQTSMYLCASSHAGGRSSYNEQFFGPGTRLTVL.

This chain links TRBV18 with TRBJ1-2, with 11 bases aligning to TRBD1. The CDR3 totals 15 residues. The V and J ends lost 3 bases and 6 bases, in that order; junction bases with no gene match: 6. CDR1 KGHSH and CDR2 LQKENI come from the germline V gene. The CDR3 is CASSPEGDRGNGYTF. CDR3 nucleotides: TGTGCCAGCTCACCCGAGGGGGACAGGGGGAATGGCTACACCTTC. The full variable domain, completed using reference TRBV18 and TRBJ1-2, is NAGVMQNPRHLVRRRGQEARLRCSPMKGHSHVYWYRQLPEEGLKFMVYLQKENIIDESGMPKERFSAEFPKEGPSILRIQQVVRGDSAAYFCASSPEGDRGNGYTFGSGTRLTVV.

The chain combines TRBV27 with TRBJ1-1; TRBD1 matches 9 bases. Unmatched junction bases numbered 12, after V lost 5 bases and J lost 11 bases. Germline CDR1 MNHEY, CDR2 SMNVEV (reference sequence). The CDR3 runs 14 residues. For the CDR3, the DNA is TGTGCCAGCAGTCCGGGACAGGGTTTTGGTGTGGCTTTCTTT. Protein product: CASSPGQGFGVAFF.

V usage is TRBV9 and J usage is TRBJ1-3, with D possibly matching TRBD1 (6 bases). Trimming left V 4 bases short and J 1 base short, with 15 bases between. The CDR3 runs 16 residues. The germline V gene encodes CDR1 SGDLS and CDR2 YYNGEE. CDR3 sequence (DNA): TGTGCCAGCAGCACAGACCAGGGGACATCTGGAAACACCATATATTTT. Its protein is CASSTDQGTSGNTIYF.

The V gene is TRBV7-2, the J gene TRBJ1-1, with 7 bases that match TRBD1. Per the germline V gene, CDR1 is SGHTA and CDR2 is FQGNSA. V lost 5 bases, J lost 4 bases, and 7 bases stayed unmatched. The CDR3 length is 14 residues. CDR3 sequence reads: CASSIDRVGTEAFF. The CDR3 bases are TGTGCCAGCAGCATCGACAGGGTCGGCACTGAAGCTTTCTTT.

The rearrangement uses TRBV30 and TRBJ1-5; possibly TRBD1 for D (6 bases). From germline, CDR1 is GTSNPN and CDR2 SVGIG (reference sequence). This CDR3 comprises 15 residues. The germline V and J ends were trimmed by 0 bases and 5 bases, with 14 bases remaining between them. The CDR3 DNA sequence: TGTGCCTGGAGTGTGGGTTGGACAGCGGATCAGCCCCAGCATTTT. Amino acids: CAWSVGWTADQPQHF.

The CDR3 region is CASSPGQGTDTQYF. For the CDR3, the DNA is TGTGCCAGTAGTCCGGGACAGGGAACAGATACGCAGTATTTT. This chain connects TRBV19 to TRBJ2-3; 9 bases line up with TRBD1. The CDR3 has 14 amino acids. Trimming at V came to 5 bases and at J to 3 bases, leaving 3 bases not matched to a gene. Germline V gene sequence: CDR1 LNHDA, CDR2 SQIVND (reference sequence).

CDR3 amino acids: CASQTPTGLREQYF. In DNA, the CDR3 is TGTGCCAGTCAAACCCCGACAGGGCTGCGCGAGCAGTACTTC. This chain joins TRBV6-6 and TRBJ2-7, with 7 positions matching TRBD1. This CDR3 has 14 residues. Germline-derived CDR1 and CDR2 are MNHNY and SVGAGI (reference sequence). V was pared by 9 bases and J by 6 bases, with 14 bases of the junction left unmatched.

This chain joins TRBV28 and TRBJ2-7; no reliable D call. Germline V CDR1 and CDR2: MDHEN, SYDVKM. Trimming removed 6 bases from V and 3 bases from J, with 15 bases in between. The CDR3 is made up of 14 amino acids. In nucleotides, the CDR3 is TGTGCCAGCAGACCTGCCCTACTTATCTACGAGCAGTACTTC. This codes for CASRPALLIYEQYF.

This rearrangement joins TRBV18 to TRBJ1-3; 8 bases fit TRBD1. The CDR3 extends over 16 amino acids. CDR1 is KGHSH, CDR2 LQKENI, per germline. With V trimmed by 6 bases and J by 4 bases, 11 bases remained unmatched. CDR3 sequence (DNA): TGTGCCAGCTCTCCAACCCTTGGGACAGGAGGAAACACCATATATTTT. Protein sequence: CASSPTLGTGGNTIYF.